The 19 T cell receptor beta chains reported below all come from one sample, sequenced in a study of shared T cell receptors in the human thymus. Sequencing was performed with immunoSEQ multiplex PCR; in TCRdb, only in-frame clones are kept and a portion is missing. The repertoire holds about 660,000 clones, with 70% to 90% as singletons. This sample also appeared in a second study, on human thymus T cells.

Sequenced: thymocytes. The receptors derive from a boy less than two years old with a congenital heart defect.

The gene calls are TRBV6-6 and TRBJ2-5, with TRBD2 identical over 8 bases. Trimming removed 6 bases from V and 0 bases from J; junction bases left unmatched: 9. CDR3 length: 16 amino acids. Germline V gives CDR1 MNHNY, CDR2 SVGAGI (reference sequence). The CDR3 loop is CASSERASGYQETQYF. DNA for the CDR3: TGTGCCAGCAGCGAACGGGCTAGCGGGTACCAAGAGACCCAGTACTTC.

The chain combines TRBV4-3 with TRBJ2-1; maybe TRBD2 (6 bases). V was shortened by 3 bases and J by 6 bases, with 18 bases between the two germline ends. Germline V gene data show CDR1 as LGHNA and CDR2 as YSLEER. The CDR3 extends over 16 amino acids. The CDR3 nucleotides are TGCGCCAGCAGCCAGGATCCAGATGGGGGGTCCAATGAGCAGTTCTTC. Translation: CASSQDPDGGSNEQFF.

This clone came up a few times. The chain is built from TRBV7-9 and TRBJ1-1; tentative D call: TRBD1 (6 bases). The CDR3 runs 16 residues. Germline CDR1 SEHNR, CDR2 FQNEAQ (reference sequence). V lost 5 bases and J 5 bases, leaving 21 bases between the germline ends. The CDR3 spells CASSPGRGKTPTEAFF. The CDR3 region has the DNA TGTGCCAGCAGCCCCGGGAGGGGGAAGACCCCGACTGAAGCTTTCTTT.

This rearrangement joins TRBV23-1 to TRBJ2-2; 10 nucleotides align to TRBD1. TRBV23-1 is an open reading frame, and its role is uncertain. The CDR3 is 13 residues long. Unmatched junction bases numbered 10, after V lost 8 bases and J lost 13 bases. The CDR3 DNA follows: TGCGCCAGCCACCTGGGGACAGGGGATGGGCTGTTTTTT. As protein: CASHLGTGDGLFF.

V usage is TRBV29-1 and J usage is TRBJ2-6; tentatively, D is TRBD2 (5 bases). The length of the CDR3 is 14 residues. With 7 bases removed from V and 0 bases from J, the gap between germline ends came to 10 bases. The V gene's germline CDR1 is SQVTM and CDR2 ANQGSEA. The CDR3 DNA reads TGCAGCGGCGCGAGGGTCTCTGGGGCCAACGTCCTGACTTTC. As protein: CSGARVSGANVLTF.

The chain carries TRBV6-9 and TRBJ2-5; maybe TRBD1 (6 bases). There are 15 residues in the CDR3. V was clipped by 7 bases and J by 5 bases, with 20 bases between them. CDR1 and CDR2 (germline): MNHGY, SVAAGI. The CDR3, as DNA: TGTGCCAGCAATGCCGGGACATCTCCCCTGGAGACCCAGTACTTC. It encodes CASNAGTSPLETQYF.

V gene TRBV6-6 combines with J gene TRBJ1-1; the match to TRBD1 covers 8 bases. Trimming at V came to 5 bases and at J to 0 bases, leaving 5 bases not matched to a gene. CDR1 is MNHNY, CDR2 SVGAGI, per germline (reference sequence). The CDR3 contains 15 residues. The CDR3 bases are TGTGCCAGCAGTACCCGGACAGGGCTGAACACTGAAGCTTTCTTT. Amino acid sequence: CASSTRTGLNTEAFF.

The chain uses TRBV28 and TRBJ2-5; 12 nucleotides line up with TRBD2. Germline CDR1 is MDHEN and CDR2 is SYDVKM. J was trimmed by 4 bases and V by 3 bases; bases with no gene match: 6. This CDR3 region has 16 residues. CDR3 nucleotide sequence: TGTGCCAGCAGTTTGCTAGCGGGAGGGAGGGGAGAGACCCAGTACTTC. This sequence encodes CASSLLAGGRGETQYF.

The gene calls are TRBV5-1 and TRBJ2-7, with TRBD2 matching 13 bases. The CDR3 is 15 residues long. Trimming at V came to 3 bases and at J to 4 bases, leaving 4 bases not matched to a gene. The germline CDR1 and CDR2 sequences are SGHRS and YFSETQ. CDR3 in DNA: TGCGCCAGCAGCTCTCAACTAGCGGGAGGGTACGAGCAGTACTTC. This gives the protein CASSSQLAGGYEQYF.

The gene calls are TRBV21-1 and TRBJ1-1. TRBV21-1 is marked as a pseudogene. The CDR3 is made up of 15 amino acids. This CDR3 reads CASSKVRGGVPEAFF. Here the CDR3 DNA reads TGTGCCAGCAGCAAAGTAAGGGGAGGAGTCCCTGAAGCTTTCTTT.

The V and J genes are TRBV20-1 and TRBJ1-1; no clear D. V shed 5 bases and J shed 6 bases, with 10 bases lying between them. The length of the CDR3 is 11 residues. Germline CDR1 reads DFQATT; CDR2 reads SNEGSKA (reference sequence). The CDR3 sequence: CSARTAAEAFF. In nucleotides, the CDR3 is TGCAGTGCTCGGACTGCTGCTGAAGCTTTCTTT.

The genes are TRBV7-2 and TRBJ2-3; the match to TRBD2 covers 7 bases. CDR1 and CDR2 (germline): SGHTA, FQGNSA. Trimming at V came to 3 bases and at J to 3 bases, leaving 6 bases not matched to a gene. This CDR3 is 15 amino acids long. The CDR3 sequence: CASSLGGPGTDTQYF. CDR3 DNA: TGTGCCAGCAGCTTGGGAGGGCCGGGGACAGATACGCAGTATTTT.

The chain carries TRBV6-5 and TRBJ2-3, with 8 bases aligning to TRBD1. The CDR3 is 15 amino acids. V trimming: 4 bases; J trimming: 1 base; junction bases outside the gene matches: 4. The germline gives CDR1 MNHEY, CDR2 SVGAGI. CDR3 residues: CASSSLTGGTDTQYF. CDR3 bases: TGTGCCAGCAGTTCCCTGACAGGGGGCACAGATACGCAGTATTTT.

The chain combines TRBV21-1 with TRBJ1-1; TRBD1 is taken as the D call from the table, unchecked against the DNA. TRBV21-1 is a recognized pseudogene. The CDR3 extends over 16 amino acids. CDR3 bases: TGTGCCAGCAGCCCCCTGGCAGGGGGAAGGGGCACTGAAGCTTTCTTT. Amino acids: CASSPLAGGRGTEAFF.

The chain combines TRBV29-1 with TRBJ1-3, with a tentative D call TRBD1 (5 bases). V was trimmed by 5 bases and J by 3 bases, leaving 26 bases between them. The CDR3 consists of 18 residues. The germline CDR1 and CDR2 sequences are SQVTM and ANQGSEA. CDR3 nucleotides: TGCAGCGTTCCTGCACCAGACAGCCTCCTTGGTCTTGGAAACACCATATATTTT. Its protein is CSVPAPDSLLGLGNTIYF.

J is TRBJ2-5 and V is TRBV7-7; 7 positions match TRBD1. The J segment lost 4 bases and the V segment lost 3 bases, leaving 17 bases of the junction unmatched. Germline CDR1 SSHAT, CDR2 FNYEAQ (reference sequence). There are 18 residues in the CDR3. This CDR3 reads CASSFHPPRQGSRETQYF. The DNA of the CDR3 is TGTGCCAGCAGCTTCCACCCCCCGCGACAGGGTAGTAGAGAGACCCAGTACTTC.

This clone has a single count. In DNA form, the CDR3 reads TGTGCCAGCAGTCCGCGGGACGTTCCAAACATTCAGTACTTC. Protein product: CASSPRDVPNIQYF. The chain combines TRBV27 with TRBJ2-4; possibly TRBD2 for D (6 bases). The germline gives CDR1 MNHEY, CDR2 SMNVEV (reference sequence). The V gene lost 5 bases and the J gene lost 6 bases, with 14 bases spanning the gap. The CDR3 extends over 14 amino acids.

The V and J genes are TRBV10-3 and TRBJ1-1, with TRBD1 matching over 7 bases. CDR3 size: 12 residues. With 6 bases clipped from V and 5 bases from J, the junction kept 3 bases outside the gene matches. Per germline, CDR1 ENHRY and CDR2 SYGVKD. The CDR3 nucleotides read TGTGCCATCAGGGAGACAGGGACTGAAGCTTTCTTT. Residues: CAIRETGTEAFF.

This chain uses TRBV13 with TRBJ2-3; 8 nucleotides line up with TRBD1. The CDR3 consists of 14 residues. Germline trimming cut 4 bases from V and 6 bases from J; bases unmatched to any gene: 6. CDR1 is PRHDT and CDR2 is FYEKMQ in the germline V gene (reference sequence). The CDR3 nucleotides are TGTGCCAGCAGCTCCGGACAGGGCCCTGATACGCAGTATTTT. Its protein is CASSSGQGPDTQYF.